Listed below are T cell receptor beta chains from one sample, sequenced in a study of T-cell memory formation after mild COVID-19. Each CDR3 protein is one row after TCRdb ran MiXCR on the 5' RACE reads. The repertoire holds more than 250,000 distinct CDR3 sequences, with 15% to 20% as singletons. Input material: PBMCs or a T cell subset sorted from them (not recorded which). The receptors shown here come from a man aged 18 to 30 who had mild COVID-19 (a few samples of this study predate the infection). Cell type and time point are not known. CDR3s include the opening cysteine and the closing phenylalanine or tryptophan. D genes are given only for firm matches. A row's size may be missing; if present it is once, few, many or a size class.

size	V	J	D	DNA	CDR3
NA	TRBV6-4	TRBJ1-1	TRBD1	TGTGCCAGCAGGGGACAGGGCGAAACTGAAGCTTTCTTT	CASRGQGETEAFF
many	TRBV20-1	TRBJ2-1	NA	TGCAGTGCTAGCTCGGGAGACAATGAGCAGTTCTTC	CSASSGDNEQFF
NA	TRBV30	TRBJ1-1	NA	TGTGCCTGGAAAAGTTTGAACACTGAAGCTTTCTTT	CAWKSLNTEAFF
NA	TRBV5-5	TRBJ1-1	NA	TGTGCCAGCAGCCTTGGTTCGGGACAAGAAGCTTTCTTT	CASSLGSGQEAFF
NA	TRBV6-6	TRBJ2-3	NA	TGTGCCAGCAGTAAGACATCCCACGACACAGATACGCAGTATTTT	CASSKTSHDTDTQYF
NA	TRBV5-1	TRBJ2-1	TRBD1	TGCGCCAGCAGCTTGCGGCCAGGGGGCGATTCGGTCGGTGAGCAGTTCTTC	CASSLRPGGDSVGEQFF
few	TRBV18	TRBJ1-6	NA	TGTGCCAGCTCACCACGGGACTCCTATAATTCACCCCTCCACTTT	CASSPRDSYNSPLHF
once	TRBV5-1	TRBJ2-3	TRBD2	TGCGCCAGCGCTACCGGACTAGCGGGGACCACAGATACGCAGTATTTT	CASATGLAGTTDTQYF
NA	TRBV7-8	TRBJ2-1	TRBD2	TGTGCCAGCAGCTTACGTGGGACTAGCGGGAGTTACAATGAGCAGTTCTTC	CASSLRGTSGSYNEQFF
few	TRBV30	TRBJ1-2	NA	TGTGCCTGGATTATCAATACGGTGGAATCGACCTATGGCTACACCTTC	CAWIINTVESTYGYTF
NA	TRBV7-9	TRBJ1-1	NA	TGTGCCAGCAGCAAATACACAGAGAACACTGAAGCTTTCTTT	CASSKYTENTEAFF
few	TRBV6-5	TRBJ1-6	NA	TGTGCCAGCGGGGCCCGGGTAGGATCACCCCTCCACTTT	CASGARVGSPLHF
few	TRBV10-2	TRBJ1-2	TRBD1	TGCGCCAGCAGTGAGTCGGGCCAGACAGGGATAGGCTACACCTTC	CASSESGQTGIGYTF
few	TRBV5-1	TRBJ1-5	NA	TGCGCCAGCAGCTTTTTCGAAGGGTTTCATCAGCCCCAGCATTTT	CASSFFEGFHQPQHF
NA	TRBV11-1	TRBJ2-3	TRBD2	TGCGCCAGCAGCCCAAGGACTAGGACAGATACGCAGTATTTT	CASSPRTRTDTQYF
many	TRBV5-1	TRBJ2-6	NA	TGCGCCAGCAGCTTGGTCGGGAGCTCTGGGGCCAACGTCCTGACTTTC	CASSLVGSSGANVLTF
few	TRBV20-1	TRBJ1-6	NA	TGCAGTGCTAGAGATGTTGCCAGAGGTAATTCACCCCTCCACTTT	CSARDVARGNSPLHF
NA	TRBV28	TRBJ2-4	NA	TGTGCCAGCATGAGAGGGCAGGGCATTCAGTACTTC	CASMRGQGIQYF
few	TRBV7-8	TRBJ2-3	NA	TGTGCCAGCAGCTTAGCGCAGGCAGGGGTCGCAGATACGCAGTATTTT	CASSLAQAGVADTQYF
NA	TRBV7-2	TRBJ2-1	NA	TGTGCCAGCAGCCCAGCGGTGAAGAATGAGCAGTTCTTC	CASSPAVKNEQFF
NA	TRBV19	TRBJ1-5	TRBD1	TGTGCCAGTAGTTCTGCTGGACAGGATCAGCCCCAGCATTTT	CASSSAGQDQPQHF
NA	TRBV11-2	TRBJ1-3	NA	TGTGCCAGCAGTGCCGGTGGGGGTGGAAACACCATATATTTT	CASSAGGGGNTIYF
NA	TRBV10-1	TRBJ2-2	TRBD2	TGCGCCAGCAGTTTACTAGCGGGGTTCGGGGAGCTGTTTTTT	CASSLLAGFGELFF
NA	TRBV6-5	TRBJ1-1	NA	TGTGCCAGCAGTAAGGCAGGACTAATGAACACTGAAGCTTTCTTT	CASSKAGLMNTEAFF
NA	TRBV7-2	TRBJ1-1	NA	TGTGCCAGCAGCAACGGTGGGAACACTGAAGCTTTCTTT	CASSNGGNTEAFF
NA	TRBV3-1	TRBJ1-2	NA	TGTGCCAGCAGCCATTGGACAGTTCCCGGGTATGGCTACACCTTC	CASSHWTVPGYGYTF
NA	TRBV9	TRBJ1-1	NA	TGTGCCAGCAGCGGAGGCGGGGGGTTGAACACTGAAGCTTTCTTT	CASSGGGGLNTEAFF
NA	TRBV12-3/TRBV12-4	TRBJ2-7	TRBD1	TGTGCCAGCAGCCGCGACAGGGGCCCAATCTACGAGCAGTACTTC	CASSRDRGPIYEQYF
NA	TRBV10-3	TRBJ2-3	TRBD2	TGTGCCATCAGAAGCGGGGGCCTCACAGATACGCAGTATTTT	CAIRSGGLTDTQYF
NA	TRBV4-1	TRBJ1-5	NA	TGCGCCAGCAGCCCCCCAGGGATGGATCAGCCCCAGCATTTT	CASSPPGMDQPQHF
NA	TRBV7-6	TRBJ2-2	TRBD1	TGTGCCAGCAGCCAAACAGGGGCCACCGGGGAGCTGTTTTTT	CASSQTGATGELFF
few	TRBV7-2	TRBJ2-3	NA	TGTGCCAGCAGACCTACAGGGTTCGGGGCAGATACGCAGTATTTT	CASRPTGFGADTQYF
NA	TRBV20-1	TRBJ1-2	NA	TGCAGTGCGAGTGGGACCATCAACTATGGCTACACCTTC	CSASGTINYGYTF
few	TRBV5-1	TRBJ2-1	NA	TGCGCCAGCAGCTTGGAAAATTACAATGAGCAGTTCTTC	CASSLENYNEQFF
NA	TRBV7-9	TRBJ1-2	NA	TGTGCCAGCAGCTCAAGGACGGTTAACTATGGCTACACCTTC	CASSSRTVNYGYTF
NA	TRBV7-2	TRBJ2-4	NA	TGTGCCAGCAGCTTCGACAACCTAGAAAACATTCAGTACTTC	CASSFDNLENIQYF